Sequencing of this T cell receptor beta chain was carried out in a study of OX40 agonist ivuxolimab in advanced cancers. For the study at large: Among those enrolled, mean age was roughly 62 years (range 23 to 79) and about 81% were male. Overall study findings and caveats: At 0.1 to 3.0 mg/kg and by week 6, CD4+ and CD8+ T cells in the blood had expanded clonally.

Assay: immunoSEQ multiplex PCR; the TCRdb copy retains only in-frame clones and omits some. Among approximately 96,000 clones listed, about 92% were seen once. As to this clone: Its antigen is currently unknown.

Germline trimming cut 5 bases from V and 3 bases from J; bases unmatched to any gene: 7. Germline V gene sequence: CDR1 MDHEN, CDR2 SYDVKM. The CDR3 runs to 15 residues. This chain joins TRBV28 and TRBJ1-1; 9 nucleotides match TRBD1. This receptor was obtained from an adult with an advanced solid tumor such as melanoma, head and neck, liver or kidney cancer. Sequenced here: CD4+ or CD8+ T cells sorted from blood, sampled in a trial of the OX40 agonist ivuxolimab. CDR3 DNA: TGTGCCAGCAGTCCAGGGACAGGGTTGGACACTGAAGCTTTCTTT. Translation gives CASSPGTGLDTEAFF.